This T cell receptor (beta chain) came from a study of T cells in tuberculosis. Across the study: This South African cohort compared adolescents with or without latent tuberculosis against adults with active tuberculosis.

Tuberculin skin test and IGRA determined adolescents' latent tuberculosis status at entry. The CDR3 has 13 residues. The V end lost 5 bases, the J end lost 4 bases, and 9 bases lay between the germline ends. In germline, CDR1 is SGHTA, CDR2 FQGNSA. Points on this clone: What it binds is not known.

Profiled with immunoSEQ multiplex PCR; TCRdb holds only in-frame clones, not every one. The sample shows 25,000 to 35,000 clones, about 95% of them seen only once. Broader study findings: GMM-specific TCRs were nearer to active tuberculosis alpha repertoires, suggesting expansion.

This clonotype was obtained from a donor aged 10-29 years with latent tuberculosis or without tuberculosis infection. The V and J genes are TRBV7-2 and TRBJ1-3, with no clear D. The sequenced sample consisted of PBMCs. For the CDR3, the DNA is TGTGCCAGCAGCCCACGAGGGGGAAACACCATATATTTT. Amino acids: CASSPRGGNTIYF.